The entry that follows covers one T cell receptor beta chain sequence. Assay used: immunoSEQ multiplex PCR; TCRdb lists only in-frame clones, some missing. The profile shows about 40,000 clones, roughly 94% of them singletons. This sample was included in a study of T cell changes during pregnancy in multiple sclerosis. Trimming took 7 bases from V and 1 from J, leaving 12 bases between them. Germline CDR1 is MDHEN and CDR2 is SYDVKM. The CDR3 is made up of 14 amino acids. The sample consisted of peripheral blood, taken in the third trimester of pregnancy. This receptor was obtained from a female donor with multiple sclerosis, enrolled in a pregnancy study. The rearrangement links TRBV28 to TRBJ2-3; perhaps TRBD2 as D (5 bases). CDR3 sequence reads: CASIKADRTDTQYF. CDR3 DNA: TGTGCCAGCATCAAAGCGGACCGCACAGATACGCAGTATTTT.